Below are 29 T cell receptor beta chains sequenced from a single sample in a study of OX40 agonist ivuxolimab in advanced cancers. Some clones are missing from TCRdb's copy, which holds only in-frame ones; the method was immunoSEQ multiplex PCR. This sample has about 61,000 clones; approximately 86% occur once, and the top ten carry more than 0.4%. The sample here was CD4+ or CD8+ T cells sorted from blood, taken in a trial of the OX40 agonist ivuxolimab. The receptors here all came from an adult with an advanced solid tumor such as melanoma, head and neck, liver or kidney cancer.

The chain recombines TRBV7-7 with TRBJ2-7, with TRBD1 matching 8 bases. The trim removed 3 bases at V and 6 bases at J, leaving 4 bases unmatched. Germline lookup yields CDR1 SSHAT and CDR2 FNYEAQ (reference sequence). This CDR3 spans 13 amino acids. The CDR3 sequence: CASSLEQGGEQYF. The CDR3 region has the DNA TGTGCCAGCAGCTTGGAACAGGGGGGCGAGCAGTACTTC.

DNA for the CDR3: TGTGCCAGCAGCTGGGCCGGGACCGGGGGATTTAAACTGTTTTTT. It codes for CASSWAGTGGFKLFF. The rearrangement uses TRBV27 and TRBJ1-4, with D perhaps matching TRBD1 (5 bases). The ends were cut back, 6 bases at V and 11 bases at J, with 22 bases in the middle. The germline V gene has CDR1 MNHEY and CDR2 SMNVEV (reference sequence). The CDR3 is made up of 15 amino acids.

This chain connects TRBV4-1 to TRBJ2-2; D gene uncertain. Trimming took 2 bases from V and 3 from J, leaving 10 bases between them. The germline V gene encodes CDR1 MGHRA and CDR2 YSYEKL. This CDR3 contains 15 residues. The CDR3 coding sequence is TGCGCCAGCAGCCAAACGACTTCCCACACCGGGGAGCTGTTTTTT. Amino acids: CASSQTTSHTGELFF.

The CDR3 nucleotides read TGCGCCAGCAGCCCCGGGACAGGGGCAGGTGGAAACACCATATATTTT. Translated, it gives CASSPGTGAGGNTIYF. The chain employs TRBV5-1 and TRBJ1-3; 10 bases map to TRBD1. Germline V lookup: CDR1 SGHRS, CDR2 YFSETQ. The V gene end was trimmed by 4 bases and the J gene end by 3 bases; junction bases not matched to a gene: 7. CDR3 length: 16 amino acids.

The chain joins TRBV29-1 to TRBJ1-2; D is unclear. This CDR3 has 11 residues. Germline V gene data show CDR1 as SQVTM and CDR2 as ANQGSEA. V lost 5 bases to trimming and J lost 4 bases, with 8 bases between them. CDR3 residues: CSVQDFYGYTF. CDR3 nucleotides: TGCAGCGTTCAGGATTTCTATGGCTACACCTTC.

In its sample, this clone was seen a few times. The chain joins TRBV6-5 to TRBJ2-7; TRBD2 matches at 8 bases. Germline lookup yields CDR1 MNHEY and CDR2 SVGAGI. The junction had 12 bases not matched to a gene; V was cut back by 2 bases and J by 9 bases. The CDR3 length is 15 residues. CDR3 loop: CASSYGGSGAVGQYF. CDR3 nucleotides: TGTGCCAGCAGTTACGGTGGTAGCGGGGCCGTCGGGCAGTACTTC.

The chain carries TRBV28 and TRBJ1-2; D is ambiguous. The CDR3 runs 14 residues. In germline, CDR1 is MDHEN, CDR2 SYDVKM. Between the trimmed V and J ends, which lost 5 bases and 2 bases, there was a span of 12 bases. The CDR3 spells CASSPNSLNYGYTF. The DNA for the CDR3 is TGTGCCAGCAGTCCAAACAGTCTCAACTATGGCTACACCTTC.

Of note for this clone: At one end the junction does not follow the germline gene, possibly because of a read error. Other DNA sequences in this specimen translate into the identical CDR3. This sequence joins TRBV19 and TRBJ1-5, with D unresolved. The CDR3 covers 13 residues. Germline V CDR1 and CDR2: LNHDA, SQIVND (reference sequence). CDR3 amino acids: CASSISRGQPQHF. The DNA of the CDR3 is TGCGCCAGTAGTATATCCCGGGGACAGCCCCAGCATTTT.

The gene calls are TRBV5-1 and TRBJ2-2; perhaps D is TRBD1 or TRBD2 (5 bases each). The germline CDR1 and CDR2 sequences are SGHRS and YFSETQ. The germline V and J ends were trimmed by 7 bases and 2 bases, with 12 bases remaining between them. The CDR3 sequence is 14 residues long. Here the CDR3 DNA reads TGCGCCAGCCATGGGACGGTCAACACCGGGGAGCTGTTTTTT. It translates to CASHGTVNTGELFF.

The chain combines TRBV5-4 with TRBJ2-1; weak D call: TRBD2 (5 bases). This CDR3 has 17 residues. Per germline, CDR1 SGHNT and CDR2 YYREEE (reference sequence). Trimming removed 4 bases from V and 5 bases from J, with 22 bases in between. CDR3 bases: TGTGCCAGCAGCCCAGCGGCAGGAGAAATCCCCCACAATGAGCAGTTCTTC. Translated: CASSPAAGEIPHNEQFF.

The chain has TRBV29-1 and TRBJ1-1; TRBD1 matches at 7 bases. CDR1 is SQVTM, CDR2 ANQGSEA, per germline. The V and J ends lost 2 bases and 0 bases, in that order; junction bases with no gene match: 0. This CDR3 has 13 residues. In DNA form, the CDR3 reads TGCAGCGTTGAAACAGGGGTGAACACTGAAGCTTTCTTT. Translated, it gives CSVETGVNTEAFF.

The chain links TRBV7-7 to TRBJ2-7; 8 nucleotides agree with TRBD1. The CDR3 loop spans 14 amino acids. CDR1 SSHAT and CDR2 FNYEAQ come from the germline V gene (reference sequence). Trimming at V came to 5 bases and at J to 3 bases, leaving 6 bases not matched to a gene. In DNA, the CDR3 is TGTGCCAGCAGCCAAGGACAGGGAAACTACGAGCAGTACTTC. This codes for CASSQGQGNYEQYF. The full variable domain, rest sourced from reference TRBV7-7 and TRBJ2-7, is GAGVSQSPRYKVTKRGQDVTLRCDPISSHATLYWYQQALGQGPEFLTYFNYEAQPDKSGLPSDRFSAERPEGSISTLTIQRTEQRDSAMYRCASSQGQGNYEQYFGPGTRLTVT.

In DNA, the CDR3 is TGTGCCAGCAGTTACGATATATTCACGCAGCCCCAGCATTTT. The encoded protein is CASSYDIFTQPQHF. The chain has TRBV6-6 and TRBJ1-5; unclear D gene. Trimming pared 2 bases from V and 7 bases from J, leaving 12 bases between. The germline V gene has CDR1 MNHNY and CDR2 SVGAGI (reference sequence). This CDR3 spans 14 amino acids.

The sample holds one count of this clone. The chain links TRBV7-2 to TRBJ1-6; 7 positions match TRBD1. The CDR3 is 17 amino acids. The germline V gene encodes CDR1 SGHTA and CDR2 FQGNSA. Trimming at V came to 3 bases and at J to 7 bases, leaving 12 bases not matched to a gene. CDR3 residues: CASSFAVGTASNSPLHF. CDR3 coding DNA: TGTGCCAGCAGCTTCGCTGTAGGGACAGCGTCCAATTCACCCCTCCACTTT.

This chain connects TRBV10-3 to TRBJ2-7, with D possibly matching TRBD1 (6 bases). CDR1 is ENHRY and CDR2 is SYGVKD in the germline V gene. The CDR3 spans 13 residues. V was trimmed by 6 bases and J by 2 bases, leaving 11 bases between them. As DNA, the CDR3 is TGTGCCATCAGGGACAGCCAAGCCTACGAGCAGTACTTC. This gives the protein CAIRDSQAYEQYF.

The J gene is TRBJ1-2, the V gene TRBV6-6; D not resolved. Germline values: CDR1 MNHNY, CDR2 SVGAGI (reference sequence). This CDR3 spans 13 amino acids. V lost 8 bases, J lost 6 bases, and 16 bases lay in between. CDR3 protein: CASATRSENGYTF. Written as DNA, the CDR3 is TGTGCCAGCGCAACCAGGTCCGAGAATGGCTACACCTTC.

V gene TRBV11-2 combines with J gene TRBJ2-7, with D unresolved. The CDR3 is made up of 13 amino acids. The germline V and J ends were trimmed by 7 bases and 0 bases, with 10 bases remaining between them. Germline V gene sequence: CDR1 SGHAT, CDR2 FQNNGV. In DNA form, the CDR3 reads TGTGCCAGCACGGACGGTCCCTCCTACGAGCAGTACTTC. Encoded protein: CASTDGPSYEQYF.

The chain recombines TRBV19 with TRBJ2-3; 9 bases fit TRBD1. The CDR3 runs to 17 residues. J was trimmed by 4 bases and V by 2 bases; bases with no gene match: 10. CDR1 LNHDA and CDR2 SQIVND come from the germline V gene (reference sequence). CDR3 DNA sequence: TGTGCCAGTAGTATAAATGGCGGGACAGGGAGGGCAGATACGCAGTATTTT. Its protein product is CASSINGGTGRADTQYF.

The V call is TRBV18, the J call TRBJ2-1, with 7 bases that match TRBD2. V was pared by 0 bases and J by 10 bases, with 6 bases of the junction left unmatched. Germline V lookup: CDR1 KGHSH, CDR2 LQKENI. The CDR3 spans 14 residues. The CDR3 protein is CASSPPPELAEQFF. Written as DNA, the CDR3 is TGTGCCAGCTCACCACCCCCTGAACTAGCGGAGCAGTTCTTC.

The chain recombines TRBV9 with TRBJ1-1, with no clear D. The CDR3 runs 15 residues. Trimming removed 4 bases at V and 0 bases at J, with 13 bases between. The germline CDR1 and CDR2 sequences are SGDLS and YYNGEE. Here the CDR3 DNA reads TGTGCCAGCAGCCCCTCTCGTGCTATGAACACTGAAGCTTTCTTT. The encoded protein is CASSPSRAMNTEAFF.

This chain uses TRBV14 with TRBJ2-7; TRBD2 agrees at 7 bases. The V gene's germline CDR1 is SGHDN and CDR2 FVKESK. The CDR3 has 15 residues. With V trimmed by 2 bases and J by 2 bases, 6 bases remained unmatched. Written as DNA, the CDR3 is TGTGCCAGCAGCCAAAGGGCTAGCGGCACCTACGAGCAGTACTTC. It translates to CASSQRASGTYEQYF.

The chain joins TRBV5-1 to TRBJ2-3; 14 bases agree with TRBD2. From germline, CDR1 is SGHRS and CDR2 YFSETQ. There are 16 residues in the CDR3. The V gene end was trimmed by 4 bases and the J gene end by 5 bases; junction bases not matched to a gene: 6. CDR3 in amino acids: CASSIGTSGRGDTQYF. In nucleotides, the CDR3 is TGCGCCAGCAGCATTGGGACTAGCGGGAGAGGAGATACGCAGTATTTT. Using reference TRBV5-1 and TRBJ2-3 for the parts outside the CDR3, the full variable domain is KAGVTQTPRYLIKTRGQQVTLSCSPISGHRSVSWYQQTPGQGLQFLFEYFSETQRNKGNFPGRFSGRQFSNSRSEMNVSTLELGDSALYLCASSIGTSGRGDTQYFGPGTRLTVL.

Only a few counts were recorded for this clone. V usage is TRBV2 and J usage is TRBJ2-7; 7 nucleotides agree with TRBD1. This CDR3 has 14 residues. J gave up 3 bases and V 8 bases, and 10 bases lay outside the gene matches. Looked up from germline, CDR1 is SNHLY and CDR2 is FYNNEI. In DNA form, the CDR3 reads TGTGCCAGCCAGAGGGGGCGCCGTAACTACGAGCAGTACTTC. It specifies CASQRGRRNYEQYF.

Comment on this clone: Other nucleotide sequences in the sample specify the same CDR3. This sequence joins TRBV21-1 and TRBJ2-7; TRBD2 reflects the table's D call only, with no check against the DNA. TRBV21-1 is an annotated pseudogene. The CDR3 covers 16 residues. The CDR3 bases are TGTGCCAGCAGCAAAGTTGGAGGGAGCCGAATCTACGAGCAGTACTTC. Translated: CASSKVGGSRIYEQYF.

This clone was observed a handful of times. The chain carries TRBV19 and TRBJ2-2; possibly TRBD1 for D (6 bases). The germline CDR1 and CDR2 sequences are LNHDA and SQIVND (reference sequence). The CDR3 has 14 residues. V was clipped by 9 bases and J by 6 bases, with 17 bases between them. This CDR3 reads CASRLSGAAGELFF. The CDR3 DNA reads TGTGCCAGCCGCTTGTCAGGGGCGGCCGGGGAGCTGTTTTTT.

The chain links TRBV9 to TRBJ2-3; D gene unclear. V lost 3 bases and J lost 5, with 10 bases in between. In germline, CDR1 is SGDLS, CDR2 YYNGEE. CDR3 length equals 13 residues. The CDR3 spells CASSASGGDTQYF. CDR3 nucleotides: TGTGCCAGCAGCGCCAGTGGTGGAGATACGCAGTATTTT.

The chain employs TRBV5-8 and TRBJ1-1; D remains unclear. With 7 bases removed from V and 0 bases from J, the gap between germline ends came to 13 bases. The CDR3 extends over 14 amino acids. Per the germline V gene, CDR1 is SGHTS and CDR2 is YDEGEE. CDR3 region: CASPEGGLNTEAFF. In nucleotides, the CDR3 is TGTGCCAGCCCTGAGGGAGGGTTGAACACTGAAGCTTTCTTT.

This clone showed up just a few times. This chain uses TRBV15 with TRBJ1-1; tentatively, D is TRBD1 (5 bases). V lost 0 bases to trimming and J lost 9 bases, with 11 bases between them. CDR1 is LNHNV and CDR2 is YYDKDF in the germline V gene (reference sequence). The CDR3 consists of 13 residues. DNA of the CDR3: TGTGCCACCAGCAGAGAATGGCAGGGACAAGCTTTCTTT. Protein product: CATSREWQGQAFF.

CDR3 protein: CASSVGDYSYEQYF. The CDR3 nucleotides are TGTGCCAGCAGCGTAGGTGACTACTCCTACGAGCAGTACTTC. This chain connects TRBV9 to TRBJ2-7, with TRBD2 as a possible D gene (5 bases). V was trimmed by 0 bases and J by 0 bases, leaving 7 bases between them. The CDR3 spans 14 residues. The germline V gene encodes CDR1 SGDLS and CDR2 YYNGEE.